The next 22 T cell receptor beta chains were all read from a single sample in a study of blood T cell repertoires in COVID-19. Repertoires were generated with immunoSEQ multiplex PCR, while TCRdb's copy carries only in-frame clones and drops some. The sample holds almost 55,000 clones, approximately 80% seen once. The sequenced material came from peripheral blood. Receptor source: a man aged 45-65 years with acute or convalescent COVID-19.

The rearrangement uses TRBV5-1 and TRBJ1-6; possibly TRBD1 for D (5 bases). The CDR3 has 16 amino acids. Germline CDR1 SGHRS, CDR2 YFSETQ. The V end lost 1 base, the J end lost 7 bases, and 15 bases lay between the germline ends. CDR3 amino acids: CASSLSLQGPNSPLHF. As DNA, the CDR3 is TGCGCCAGCAGCTTGTCACTCCAGGGTCCAAATTCACCCCTCCACTTT.

This chain uses TRBV28 with TRBJ2-5, with TRBD2 as a possible D gene (5 bases). This CDR3 contains 13 residues. The ends were cut back, 5 bases at V and 2 bases at J, with 9 bases in the middle. Germline values: CDR1 MDHEN, CDR2 SYDVKM. CDR3 amino acids: CASSKGDQETQYF. The CDR3 region has the DNA TGTGCCAGCAGTAAGGGAGATCAAGAGACCCAGTACTTC.

V gene TRBV7-9 combines with J gene TRBJ2-5; D might be TRBD1 (5 bases). Germline V gene sequence: CDR1 SEHNR, CDR2 FQNEAQ (reference sequence). The CDR3 is made up of 16 amino acids. Trimming stripped 4 bases from V and 4 bases from J, with 19 bases between. The CDR3 DNA is TGTGCCAGCAGCTCTAGAGAGGACCTGGGGCGAGAGACCCAGTACTTC. Amino acids: CASSSREDLGRETQYF.

The V call is TRBV11-2, the J call TRBJ1-1, with D maybe TRBD1 (5 bases). The CDR3 is made up of 14 amino acids. Germline V gene sequence: CDR1 SGHAT, CDR2 FQNNGV. V lost 1 base, J lost 3 bases, and 9 bases lay in between. CDR3 residues: CASSLGAGYTEAFF. CDR3 DNA: TGTGCCAGCAGCTTAGGGGCAGGGTACACTGAAGCTTTCTTT.

This chain joins TRBV19 and TRBJ2-2; 10 nucleotides match TRBD2. The CDR3 covers 15 residues. V was pared by 5 bases and J by 3 bases, with 3 bases of the junction left unmatched. Germline V gene sequence: CDR1 LNHDA, CDR2 SQIVND (reference sequence). DNA for the CDR3: TGTGCCAGTAGTTCCGGGACTAGCGACACCGGGGAGCTGTTTTTT. Amino acid sequence: CASSSGTSDTGELFF.

The V call is TRBV3-1 (or the pseudogene TRBV3-2), the J call TRBJ2-3, with TRBD2 matching 12 bases. The germline V gene encodes CDR1 LGHDT and CDR2 YNNKEL (reference sequence). Germline trimming cut 3 bases from V and 5 bases from J; bases unmatched to any gene: 3. This CDR3 region has 15 residues. The CDR3, as DNA: TGTGCCAGCAGCCATACTAGCGGGAGGCAAGATACGCAGTATTTT. Protein product: CASSHTSGRQDTQYF.

The chain carries TRBV6-5 and TRBJ2-5, with D maybe TRBD2 (6 bases). Germline CDR1 is MNHEY and CDR2 is SVGAGI. The CDR3 length is 13 residues. V was shortened by 2 bases and J by 5 bases, with 9 bases between the two germline ends. CDR3 protein: CASSYTAGETQYF. The CDR3 DNA sequence: TGTGCCAGCAGTTACACGGCGGGGGAGACCCAGTACTTC.

The V and J genes are TRBV10-3 and TRBJ2-6; 10 positions agree with TRBD1. The junction had 5 bases not matched to a gene; V was cut back by 2 bases and J by 4 bases. The germline V gene encodes CDR1 ENHRY and CDR2 SYGVKD. This CDR3 is built from 17 residues. CDR3 DNA sequence: TGTGCCATCAGTGAGGAGACAGGGGGCGGAGGGGCCAACGTCCTGACTTTC. This encodes CAISEETGGGGANVLTF.

The gene calls are TRBV7-9 and TRBJ2-2, with 7 bases identical to TRBD2. This CDR3 comprises 15 residues. Germline V CDR1 and CDR2: SEHNR, FQNEAQ (reference sequence). Trimming cost V 5 bases and J 2 bases; bases outside gene matches: 5. This CDR3 is CASSQPGLNTGELFF. CDR3 sequence (DNA): TGTGCCAGCAGCCAACCGGGACTAAACACCGGGGAGCTGTTTTTT.

The chain links TRBV28 to TRBJ1-5; D remains ambiguous. This CDR3 is 16 amino acids long. Germline CDR1 and CDR2: MDHEN and SYDVKM. V lost 2 bases and J lost 5, with 16 bases in between. CDR3 amino acids: CASSLPYEYSYQPQHF. Here the CDR3 DNA reads TGTGCCAGCAGTTTACCCTACGAGTACAGCTATCAGCCCCAGCATTTT.

This chain uses TRBV23-1 with TRBJ2-3, with D possibly being TRBD2 (6 bases). TRBV23-1 is recorded as an ORF, its role being uncertain. The V end was cut by 2 bases, the J end by 6 bases, with 21 bases between. CDR3 length: 17 residues. For the CDR3, the DNA is TGCGCCAGCAGTCAACAAGACCGGGACTGCCGTCTCGATACGCAGTATTTT. Translated: CASSQQDRDCRLDTQYF.

The V call is TRBV30, the J call TRBJ1-3, with D unclear. CDR1 and CDR2 from the germline V gene are GTSNPN and SVGIG (reference sequence). The CDR3 has 15 residues. The V gene lost 1 base and the J gene lost 0 bases, with 10 bases spanning the gap. The CDR3 loop is CAWSGVASSGNTIYF. The CDR3 DNA follows: TGTGCCTGGAGTGGCGTAGCAAGCTCTGGAAACACCATATATTTT.

This clone was detected only once. This chain joins TRBV7-6 and TRBJ1-4, with D unresolved. Germline V gene data show CDR1 as SGHVS and CDR2 as FNYEAQ. The CDR3 totals 15 residues. Trimming removed 2 bases from V and 4 bases from J, with 11 bases in between. The CDR3 DNA follows: TGTGCCAGCAGCTTACAGGTGGACTTTAATGAAAAACTGTTTTTT. It codes for CASSLQVDFNEKLFF. The whole variable domain, remainder taken from reference TRBV7-6 and TRBJ1-4, is GAGVSQSPRYKVTKRGQDVALRCDPISGHVSLYWYRQALGQGPEFLTYFNYEAQQDKSGLPNDRFSAERPEGSISTLTIQRTEQRDSAMYRCASSLQVDFNEKLFFGSGTQLSVL.

V gene TRBV11-3 combines with J gene TRBJ2-1, with D tentatively TRBD2 (5 bases). The CDR3 covers 15 residues. Trimming cost V 0 bases and J 5 bases, with 11 bases left between them. The germline CDR1 and CDR2 sequences are SGHNT and YENEEA. Here the CDR3 DNA reads TGTGCCAGCAGCTTAGATCTTGGAGGAAACAATGAGCAGTTCTTC. Residues: CASSLDLGGNNEQFF.

The chain employs TRBV5-1 and TRBJ1-2; tentatively, D is TRBD1 (5 bases). From germline, CDR1 is SGHRS and CDR2 YFSETQ. With 0 bases removed from V and 2 bases from J, the gap between germline ends came to 11 bases. This CDR3 has 15 amino acids. The CDR3 bases are TGCGCCAGCAGCTTGGACCAAGGGGAAAACTATGGCTACACCTTC. Translated: CASSLDQGENYGYTF.

This chain joins TRBV6-4 and TRBJ2-2, with 9 nucleotides matching TRBD2. This CDR3 has 15 residues. Unmatched junction bases numbered 2, after V lost 0 bases and J lost 6 bases. Germline V CDR1 and CDR2: MRHNA, SNTAGT. The CDR3 region has the DNA TGTGCCAGCAGTGACTCGCGGGAGGGCCCCGGGGAGCTGTTTTTT. Translation: CASSDSREGPGELFF.

This clone was seen just once. The chain recombines TRBV18 with TRBJ2-1; tentative D call: TRBD2 (6 bases). The germline gives CDR1 KGHSH, CDR2 LQKENI. V dropped 1 base and J dropped 9 bases, with 13 bases sitting between them. The CDR3 is 14 residues long. The CDR3 spells CASSPQNGGAEQFF. CDR3 in DNA: TGTGCCAGCTCACCACAGAACGGAGGGGCTGAGCAGTTCTTC.

The genes are TRBV3-1 (or the pseudogene TRBV3-2) and TRBJ1-2, with a tentative D call TRBD1 (6 bases). The germline V gene encodes CDR1 LGHDT and CDR2 YNNKEL (reference sequence). This CDR3 contains 13 residues. Deletions cut 1 base from V and 8 bases from J, with 11 bases between. CDR3 sequence (DNA): TGTGCCAGCAGCCAAGGACAGGTGTTGGGCTACACCTTC. Translating it yields CASSQGQVLGYTF.

This chain uses TRBV28 with TRBJ1-4, with D uncertain. The CDR3 has 11 residues. Per the germline V gene, CDR1 is MDHEN and CDR2 is SYDVKM. V lost 4 bases, J lost 5 bases, and 2 bases lay in between. The CDR3 DNA sequence: TGTGCCAGCAGTTCGAATGAAAAACTGTTTTTT. Translated: CASSSNEKLFF.

CDR3 sequence (DNA): TGTGCCAGCAGCCCGGGACAGGGGGTCTACGAGCAGTACTTC. Its protein product is CASSPGQGVYEQYF. The rearrangement links TRBV4-2 to TRBJ2-7, with 11 bases lining up with TRBD1. The V gene end was trimmed by 4 bases and the J gene end by 3 bases; junction bases not matched to a gene: 2. Germline CDR1 and CDR2: LGHNA and YNFKEQ. CDR3 length equals 14 residues.

The gene calls are TRBV10-1 and TRBJ2-5; 11 positions agree with TRBD2. This CDR3 is built from 13 residues. Germline V gene sequence: CDR1 WNHNN, CDR2 SYGVQD (reference sequence). V shed 5 bases, J shed 5 bases, and the junction held 1 base outside the gene matches. In DNA form, the CDR3 reads TGCGCCAGCAGTCCTAGCGGGGGGGAGACCCAGTACTTC. Protein: CASSPSGGETQYF.

The chain combines TRBV4-1 with TRBJ1-1, with D tentatively TRBD1 (6 bases). V lost 5 bases and J 4 bases, leaving 11 bases between the germline ends. The germline V gene encodes CDR1 MGHRA and CDR2 YSYEKL. The CDR3 is made up of 13 amino acids. CDR3 DNA sequence: TGCGCCAGCAGCTCCACAGGGTTCACTGAAGCTTTCTTT. Encoded protein: CASSSTGFTEAFF.